These T cell receptor beta chains were read from a single sample in a study of blood T cell repertoires in COVID-19. The method was immunoSEQ multiplex PCR; TCRdb's version includes in-frame clones alone and lacks a portion of them. The sample contains 300,000 to 350,000 clones, more than 90% of which appear only once. Material: PBMCs or T cells enriched from blood (not recorded which). The receptors shown here come from a woman in her 30s who had been exposed to COVID-19. Each CDR3 is given with its conserved first and last residue. A D gene is named only where the DNA matches it firmly. Clone size is not always given. Where it is, it says once, few, many or a class for expanded clones.

abundance: NA; v_gene: TRBV5-4; len: 16; j_gene: TRBJ2-1; d_gene: TRBD2; CDR3aa: CASSLAGSGGYNEQFF; CDR3nt: TGTGCCAGCAGCTTGGCCGGAAGCGGGGGTTACAATGAGCAGTTCTTC
abundance: few; v_gene: TRBV12-3/TRBV12-4; len: 12; j_gene: TRBJ2-1; d_gene: TRBD2; CDR3aa: CASAGGLNEQFF; CDR3nt: TGTGCCAGCGCGGGGGGGTTAAATGAGCAGTTCTTC
abundance: NA; v_gene: TRBV5-1; len: 15; j_gene: TRBJ1-4; d_gene: TRBD1; CDR3aa: CASSPQQGVREKLFF; CDR3nt: TGCGCCAGCAGCCCGCAACAGGGGGTGAGGGAAAAACTGTTTTTT
abundance: NA; v_gene: TRBV25-1; len: 14; j_gene: TRBJ1-5; d_gene: NA; CDR3aa: CASTEAGSNQPQHF; CDR3nt: TGTGCCTCCACAGAGGCAGGGAGCAATCAGCCCCAGCATTTT
abundance: NA; v_gene: TRBV7-6; len: 14; j_gene: TRBJ1-2; d_gene: NA; CDR3aa: CASSSPGLGLGYTF; CDR3nt: TGTGCCAGCAGCTCCCCGGGTTTAGGCCTTGGCTACACCTTC
abundance: NA; v_gene: TRBV5-4; len: 13; j_gene: TRBJ1-2; d_gene: NA; CDR3aa: CASSLDRTYGYTF; CDR3nt: TGTGCCAGCAGCTTGGACAGAACCTATGGCTACACCTTC
abundance: NA; v_gene: TRBV7-2; len: 13; j_gene: TRBJ1-1; d_gene: NA; CDR3aa: CASSQQMNTEAFF; CDR3nt: TGTGCCAGCAGCCAACAGATGAACACTGAAGCTTTCTTT
abundance: NA; v_gene: TRBV12-3/TRBV12-4; len: 13; j_gene: TRBJ2-1; d_gene: TRBD1; CDR3aa: CASIPGQGNEQFF; CDR3nt: TGTGCCAGCATCCCGGGACAGGGCAATGAGCAGTTCTTC
abundance: NA; v_gene: TRBV7-9; len: 14; j_gene: TRBJ1-1; d_gene: NA; CDR3aa: CASSFIGNSHEAFF; CDR3nt: TGTGCCAGCAGCTTTATCGGGAATAGCCATGAAGCTTTCTTT
abundance: NA; v_gene: TRBV29-1; len: 14; j_gene: TRBJ2-3; d_gene: TRBD1; CDR3aa: CSAPQGAGTDTQYF; CDR3nt: TGCAGCGCCCCACAGGGGGCCGGCACAGATACGCAGTATTTT
abundance: NA; v_gene: TRBV12-5; len: 15; j_gene: TRBJ1-1; d_gene: NA; CDR3aa: CASGLWDFMNTEAFF; CDR3nt: TGTGCTAGTGGTTTGTGGGACTTCATGAACACTGAAGCTTTCTTT
abundance: NA; v_gene: TRBV28; len: 11; j_gene: TRBJ1-5; d_gene: NA; CDR3aa: CASRRGQPQHF; CDR3nt: TGTGCCAGTCGCCGGGGTCAGCCCCAGCATTTT
abundance: NA; v_gene: TRBV29-1; len: 15; j_gene: TRBJ1-1; d_gene: NA; CDR3aa: CSVEDSPRGAGEAFF; CDR3nt: TGCAGCGTTGAAGATAGCCCCAGGGGCGCGGGTGAAGCTTTCTTT
abundance: NA; v_gene: TRBV7-6; len: 15; j_gene: TRBJ2-2; d_gene: NA; CDR3aa: CASSPETSVPGELFF; CDR3nt: TGTGCCAGCAGCCCTGAGACTAGTGTTCCCGGGGAGCTGTTTTTT
abundance: NA; v_gene: TRBV7-2; len: 13; j_gene: TRBJ1-1; d_gene: NA; CDR3aa: CASSLARATEAFF; CDR3nt: TGTGCCAGCAGCTTAGCGAGGGCAACTGAAGCTTTCTTT
abundance: NA; v_gene: TRBV6-2/TRBV6-3; len: 13; j_gene: TRBJ2-7; d_gene: NA; CDR3aa: CASSYDSSYEQYF; CDR3nt: TGTGCCAGCAGTTACGACAGCTCCTACGAGCAGTACTTC
abundance: NA; v_gene: TRBV5-6; len: 11; j_gene: TRBJ1-2; d_gene: NA; CDR3aa: CASSLNFGYTF; CDR3nt: TGTGCCAGCAGCTTGAACTTTGGCTACACCTTC
abundance: NA; v_gene: TRBV4-3; len: 13; j_gene: TRBJ1-2; d_gene: NA; CDR3aa: CASSQESGNGYTF; CDR3nt: TGCGCCAGCAGCCAAGAATCGGGGAACGGCTACACCTTC
abundance: NA; v_gene: TRBV4-3; len: 15; j_gene: TRBJ1-2; d_gene: NA; CDR3aa: CASSQDWGGNYGYTF; CDR3nt: TGCGCCAGCAGCCAAGATTGGGGGGGCAACTATGGCTACACCTTC
abundance: NA; v_gene: TRBV5-1; len: 15; j_gene: TRBJ2-2; d_gene: NA; CDR3aa: CASKGGTGNTGELFF; CDR3nt: TGCGCCAGCAAGGGAGGGACAGGGAACACCGGGGAGCTGTTTTTT
abundance: once; v_gene: TRBV5-1; len: 16; j_gene: TRBJ2-7; d_gene: TRBD2; CDR3aa: CASSVQLAGGLYEQYF; CDR3nt: TGCGCCAGCAGCGTCCAACTAGCGGGGGGGCTGTACGAGCAGTACTTC
abundance: NA; v_gene: TRBV30; len: 13; j_gene: TRBJ1-1; d_gene: NA; CDR3aa: CAWSVLKNTEAFF; CDR3nt: TGTGCCTGGAGTGTACTGAAGAACACTGAAGCTTTCTTT
abundance: NA; v_gene: TRBV5-1; len: 16; j_gene: TRBJ1-2; d_gene: TRBD1; CDR3aa: CASSHSPDRGIYGYTF; CDR3nt: TGCGCCAGCAGCCATAGTCCGGACAGGGGTATCTATGGCTACACCTTC
abundance: NA; v_gene: TRBV5-4; len: 14; j_gene: TRBJ1-6; d_gene: TRBD1; CDR3aa: CASSSRDRGSPLHF; CDR3nt: TGTGCCAGCAGCTCTCGGGACAGGGGATCACCCCTCCACTTT
abundance: NA; v_gene: TRBV30; len: 13; j_gene: TRBJ2-7; d_gene: NA; CDR3aa: CAWSAPGIYEQYF; CDR3nt: TGTGCCTGGAGTGCTCCCGGGATCTACGAGCAGTACTTC
abundance: NA; v_gene: TRBV27; len: 15; j_gene: TRBJ1-5; d_gene: TRBD1; CDR3aa: CASSLDRGRGQPQHF; CDR3nt: TGTGCCAGCAGTTTGGACAGGGGCCGGGGACAGCCCCAGCATTTT
abundance: NA; v_gene: TRBV6-5; len: 14; j_gene: TRBJ1-2; d_gene: NA; CDR3aa: CASSYTQGTYGYTF; CDR3nt: TGTGCCAGCAGTTATACACAGGGTACCTATGGCTACACCTTC
abundance: once; v_gene: TRBV5-1; len: 14; j_gene: TRBJ1-2; d_gene: NA; CDR3aa: CASSSRVSLRSYTF; CDR3nt: TGCGCCAGCAGCTCCAGGGTGAGTTTACGAAGCTACACCTTC
abundance: NA; v_gene: TRBV2; len: 13; j_gene: TRBJ1-5; d_gene: NA; CDR3aa: CASRRGAGQPQHF; CDR3nt: TGTGCCAGCAGGCGTGGGGCCGGCCAGCCCCAGCATTTT
abundance: once; v_gene: TRBV5-1; len: 14; j_gene: TRBJ1-1; d_gene: NA; CDR3aa: CASSSQGGGTEAFF; CDR3nt: TGCGCCAGCAGCTCCCAGGGAGGTGGCACTGAAGCTTTCTTT
abundance: NA; v_gene: TRBV20-1; len: 15; j_gene: TRBJ1-1; d_gene: NA; CDR3aa: CSASHSGVWNTEAFF; CDR3nt: TGCAGTGCTAGTCATTCAGGGGTTTGGAACACTGAAGCTTTCTTT
abundance: NA; v_gene: TRBV7-3; len: 18; j_gene: TRBJ2-2; d_gene: NA; CDR3aa: CASSLTGGPTANTGELFF; CDR3nt: TGTGCCAGCAGCTTAACCGGTGGGCCAACCGCGAACACCGGGGAGCTGTTTTTT
abundance: NA; v_gene: TRBV3-1/TRBV3-2; len: 16; j_gene: TRBJ2-3; d_gene: TRBD2; CDR3aa: CASSHLAAGGTDTQYF; CDR3nt: TGTGCCAGCAGCCACTTAGCGGCCGGGGGGACAGATACGCAGTATTTT
abundance: NA; v_gene: TRBV4-2; len: 16; j_gene: TRBJ1-1; d_gene: NA; CDR3aa: CASSQPGGDVSTEAFF; CDR3nt: TGTGCCAGCAGCCAGCCTGGGGGGGATGTGAGCACTGAAGCTTTCTTT
abundance: NA; v_gene: TRBV7-6; len: 13; j_gene: TRBJ1-2; d_gene: TRBD1; CDR3aa: CASSSTTGVGYTF; CDR3nt: TGTGCCAGCAGCTCAACCACAGGGGTCGGCTACACCTTC
abundance: NA; v_gene: TRBV5-1; len: 16; j_gene: TRBJ2-1; d_gene: TRBD2; CDR3aa: CASYPLPGLAANEQFF; CDR3nt: TGCGCCAGCTACCCCCTACCGGGACTAGCTGCGAATGAGCAGTTCTTC
abundance: NA; v_gene: TRBV13; len: 16; j_gene: TRBJ2-7; d_gene: TRBD2; CDR3aa: CASSLPGGGPGGEQYF; CDR3nt: TGTGCCAGCAGCTTACCCGGGGGAGGGCCCGGAGGCGAGCAGTACTTC
abundance: NA; v_gene: TRBV18; len: 15; j_gene: TRBJ1-2; d_gene: NA; CDR3aa: CASSLLTGPNYGYTF; CDR3nt: TGTGCCAGCTCACTTCTTACAGGGCCTAACTATGGCTACACCTTC
abundance: NA; v_gene: TRBV15; len: 16; j_gene: TRBJ1-4; d_gene: NA; CDR3aa: CATSRGARGFVEKLFF; CDR3nt: TGTGCCACCAGCAGAGGGGCTAGGGGGTTCGTGGAAAAACTGTTTTTT
abundance: NA; v_gene: TRBV5-4; len: 14; j_gene: TRBJ2-7; d_gene: NA; CDR3aa: CASSPLGTFYEQYF; CDR3nt: TGTGCCAGCAGCCCGCTTGGGACATTCTACGAGCAGTACTTC
abundance: NA; v_gene: TRBV4-2; len: 13; j_gene: TRBJ2-7; d_gene: TRBD2; CDR3aa: CASSPSGAYEQYF; CDR3nt: TGTGCCAGCAGCCCCAGCGGGGCCTACGAGCAGTACTTC
abundance: once; v_gene: TRBV28; len: 14; j_gene: TRBJ1-4; d_gene: TRBD1; CDR3aa: CASSSGQGLGKLFF; CDR3nt: TGTGCCAGCAGTTCGGGACAGGGCCTGGGAAAACTGTTTTTT
abundance: NA; v_gene: TRBV6-5; len: 14; j_gene: TRBJ1-2; d_gene: NA; CDR3aa: CASRLGGWGYGYTF; CDR3nt: TGTGCCAGCAGACTAGGGGGTTGGGGCTATGGCTACACCTTC
abundance: NA; v_gene: TRBV30; len: 12; j_gene: TRBJ1-2; d_gene: NA; CDR3aa: CAWPRGNYGYTF; CDR3nt: TGTGCCTGGCCAAGGGGTAACTATGGCTACACCTTC
abundance: NA; v_gene: TRBV6-4; len: 16; j_gene: TRBJ1-1; d_gene: NA; CDR3aa: CASSGDPRGVNTEAFF; CDR3nt: TGTGCCAGCAGCGGGGACCCCAGGGGCGTGAACACTGAAGCTTTCTTT
abundance: NA; v_gene: TRBV20-1; len: 11; j_gene: TRBJ2-7; d_gene: NA; CDR3aa: CSAIQGYEQYF; CDR3nt: TGCAGTGCTATCCAGGGTTACGAGCAGTACTTC
abundance: NA; v_gene: TRBV28; len: 19; j_gene: TRBJ1-1; d_gene: NA; CDR3aa: CASNSGQWQGLGMNTEAFF; CDR3nt: TGTGCCAGCAATTCCGGGCAATGGCAGGGCCTCGGCATGAACACTGAAGCTTTCTTT
abundance: NA; v_gene: TRBV7-9; len: 14; j_gene: TRBJ1-1; d_gene: TRBD1; CDR3aa: CASEWRTGGTEAFF; CDR3nt: TGTGCCAGCGAGTGGAGGACAGGGGGGACTGAAGCTTTCTTT
abundance: NA; v_gene: TRBV5-1; len: 17; j_gene: TRBJ2-2; d_gene: TRBD2; CDR3aa: CASSLRLAGENTGELFF; CDR3nt: TGCGCCAGCAGCTTAAGACTAGCGGGGGAGAACACCGGGGAGCTGTTTTTT
abundance: NA; v_gene: TRBV4-3; len: 13; j_gene: TRBJ1-1; d_gene: NA; CDR3aa: CASSQDRLGVAFF; CDR3nt: TGCGCCAGCAGCCAAGATCGGTTAGGGGTAGCTTTCTTT
abundance: NA; v_gene: TRBV2; len: 14; j_gene: TRBJ2-7; d_gene: TRBD1; CDR3aa: CASSGQGAFYEQYF; CDR3nt: TGTGCCAGCAGTGGACAGGGGGCTTTCTACGAGCAGTACTTC
abundance: NA; v_gene: TRBV12-3/TRBV12-4; len: 11; j_gene: TRBJ1-1; d_gene: NA; CDR3aa: CASSLGGGAFF; CDR3nt: TGTGCCAGCAGTTTAGGTGGGGGGGCTTTCTTT
abundance: NA; v_gene: TRBV30; len: 12; j_gene: TRBJ1-1; d_gene: NA; CDR3aa: CAWISTGPLAFF; CDR3nt: TGTGCCTGGATCAGTACAGGGCCGCTAGCTTTCTTT
abundance: NA; v_gene: TRBV6-5; len: 15; j_gene: TRBJ1-2; d_gene: NA; CDR3aa: CASSYRLSGSYGYTF; CDR3nt: TGTGCCAGCAGTTATCGTCTCTCCGGGAGCTATGGCTACACCTTC